This TCR beta chain was recovered during a study of T-cell reconstitution after alpha-beta-depleted transplantation in children. Unique molecular identifiers were incorporated into the prepared TCRbeta library. MiXCR, run by TCRdb on the PCR reads, gives a single entry per CDR3 protein. The sample contains about 500,000 distinct CDR3 sequences, approximately 29% of which appear only once. Trimming removed 0 bases from V and 1 base from J, with 12 bases in between. CDR3 length: 16 amino acids. Germline CDR1 KGHSH, CDR2 LQKENI. This sample comprised PBMCs from the stem cell graft donor, obtained from the stem cell graft. The TCR sequence derives from a human donor who donated a stem cell graft to a child with aplastic anemia. The chain links TRBV18 to TRBJ2-5; maybe TRBD1 (5 bases). The CDR3 region is CASSPPGPGLQETQYF. The CDR3 bases are TGTGCCAGCTCACCACCCGGGCCAGGGCTCCAAGAGACCCAGTACTTC.